Following are 30 T cell receptor beta chains from one sample sequenced in a study. A single record per CDR3 protein comes from TCRdb applying MiXCR to the 5' RACE reads. The table lists 35,000 to 50,000 distinct CDR3 sequences, approximately 28% of them singletons. Sequences were obtained from tumor-infiltrating memory CD4+ T cells sorted from the breast tumor. Specified subset: memory CD4+ T cells, CD4+CD45RO+CD25-. The source of these receptors is a female donor with breast cancer.

This sequence joins TRBV12-3 or TRBV12-4 and TRBJ2-1, with TRBD1 matching over 9 bases. This CDR3 has 16 residues. Unmatched junction bases numbered 12, after V lost 10 bases and J lost 2 bases. The DNA for the CDR3 is TGTGCCACGTTCGGGAGAGGGACAGGGACCTACAATGAGCAGTTCTTC. Amino acid sequence: CATFGRGTGTYNEQFF.

This clonotype came up many times. This chain uses TRBV5-1 with TRBJ1-6, with D unresolved. The germline gives CDR1 SGHRS, CDR2 YFSETQ. CDR3 size: 14 residues. V was clipped by 2 bases and J by 9 bases, with 12 bases between them. The CDR3 bases are TGCGCCAGCAGCTTTGGCAGCGACGGTTCACCCCTCCACTTT. It translates to CASSFGSDGSPLHF.

The chain recombines TRBV20-1 with TRBJ1-2, with D possibly TRBD1 on 5 matching bases. Trimming left V 6 bases short and J 3 bases short, with 17 bases between. This CDR3 contains 14 residues. Germline V gene sequence: CDR1 DFQATT, CDR2 SNEGSKA (reference sequence). CDR3 region: CSATPTGGYYGYTF. The CDR3 DNA sequence: TGCAGTGCCACCCCAACAGGAGGATACTATGGCTACACCTTC.

There are a few counts of this clonotype. V and J are TRBV5-1 and TRBJ2-7; TRBD1 might be the D (5 bases). Germline V gene data show CDR1 as SGHRS and CDR2 as YFSETQ. The CDR3 has 12 residues. V was shortened by 4 bases and J by 4 bases, with 9 bases between the two germline ends. CDR3: CASSIDSYEQYF. The CDR3 region has the DNA TGCGCCAGCAGCATCGACAGTTACGAGCAGTACTTC.

This clonotype was seen a few times. The chain joins TRBV5-1 to TRBJ1-6; D is unresolved. From germline, CDR1 is SGHRS and CDR2 YFSETQ. The CDR3 sequence is 14 residues long. V lost 0 bases and J lost 5, with 6 bases in between. Here the CDR3 reads CASSLEENNSPLHF. CDR3 bases: TGCGCCAGCAGCTTGGAAGAGAATAATTCACCCCTCCACTTT. The entire variable domain, with the rest obtained from reference TRBV5-1 and TRBJ1-6, is as follows: KAGVTQTPRYLIKTRGQQVTLSCSPISGHRSVSWYQQTPGQGLQFLFEYFSETQRNKGNFPGRFSGRQFSNSRSEMNVSTLELGDSALYLCASSLEENNSPLHFGNGTRLTVT.

V usage is TRBV20-1 and J usage is TRBJ1-6; a possible D gene is TRBD1 (5 bases). Trimming shortened V by 0 bases and J by 3 bases, and 15 bases separated the two germline ends. The CDR3 totals 17 residues. Germline assignment: CDR1 DFQATT and CDR2 SNEGSKA (reference sequence). CDR3 nucleotide sequence: TGCAGTGCTAGAGAGGGACGCCGGTCCCTCTATAATTCACCCCTCCACTTT. It codes for CSAREGRRSLYNSPLHF.

There are a few counts of this clonotype. The CDR3 DNA reads as TGTGCCAGCAGCTCGCCCCTGGGTGGAGCCCGAGAAGCTTTCTTT. Amino acid sequence: CASSSPLGGAREAFF. The rearrangement joins TRBV7-9 to TRBJ1-1; the D is unclear. The CDR3 contains 15 residues. Between the trimmed V and J ends, which lost 4 bases and 8 bases, there was a span of 20 bases. CDR1 is SEHNR and CDR2 is FQNEAQ in the germline V gene (reference sequence).

This clonotype was seen at least ten times. This chain uses TRBV6-2 or TRBV6-3 with TRBJ2-5, with 7 bases lining up with TRBD2. Germline loops: CDR1 MNHEY, CDR2 SVGEGT. With 6 bases clipped from V and 3 bases from J, the junction kept 7 bases outside the gene matches. The CDR3 extends over 14 amino acids. Here the CDR3 DNA reads TGTGCCAGCAGGGACCTGGCGGGAGAAGAGACCCAGTACTTC. It yields the protein CASRDLAGEETQYF.

The rearrangement uses TRBV7-9 and TRBJ2-5; 8 bases align to TRBD2. J was trimmed by 4 bases and V by 5 bases; bases with no gene match: 9. The germline V gene encodes CDR1 SEHNR and CDR2 FQNEAQ (reference sequence). This CDR3 is 15 amino acids long. The CDR3 DNA reads as TGTGCCAGCAGCGACAACGGGGGGGCCGGAGAGACCCAGTACTTC. This sequence encodes CASSDNGGAGETQYF.

This clonotype was picked up a small number of times. This chain connects TRBV6-5 to TRBJ1-1; D call uncertain. This CDR3 spans 13 amino acids. V was shortened by 5 bases and J by 10 bases, with 17 bases between the two germline ends. Germline V lookup: CDR1 MNHEY, CDR2 SVGAGI. Written as DNA, the CDR3 is TGTGCCAGCAGTCCTAATGAGGGATCGGGAGCTTTCTTT. Protein: CASSPNEGSGAFF.

This clonotype was detected only a few times. J is TRBJ2-1 and V is TRBV7-2; 12 nucleotides align to TRBD2. Trimming took 2 bases from V and 7 from J; bases not matched to a gene: 6. The CDR3 runs 16 residues. The germline CDR1 and CDR2 sequences are SGHTA and FQGNSA. CDR3 sequence (DNA): TGTGCCAGCAGCTTAAGTCTAGCGGGAGGGGGAAATGAGCAGTTCTTC. Translated: CASSLSLAGGGNEQFF.

Of note for this clonotype: Sequence at one end of the junction differs from germline and may be a read error. The chain joins TRBV12-3 or TRBV12-4 to TRBJ2-5, with D perhaps assigned TRBD1 or TRBD2 (6 bases each). The CDR3 has 13 residues. The CDR3 DNA reads TGTGCCAGCAGTCATGGGGGCGGGGAGACCCGGTACTTC. This gives the protein CASSHGGGETRYF.

The rearrangement links TRBV7-9 to TRBJ2-4, with D possibly being TRBD2 (6 bases). The CDR3 length is 16 residues. Trimming shortened V by 1 base and J by 4 bases, and 14 bases separated the two germline ends. The germline CDR1 and CDR2 sequences are SEHNR and FQNEAQ (reference sequence). CDR3: CASSLGPGDEKNIQYF. The DNA of the CDR3 is TGTGCCAGCAGCTTAGGTCCGGGGGACGAAAAAAACATTCAGTACTTC.

This chain connects TRBV18 to TRBJ2-7, with a weak D call TRBD1 (7 bases). CDR3 length: 15 residues. V was pared by 6 bases and J by 3 bases, with 18 bases between. Looked up from germline, CDR1 is KGHSH and CDR2 is LQKENI. CDR3 region: CASSRQGHGSYEQYF. The CDR3 DNA reads as TGTGCCAGCTCCCGACAGGGTCACGGGAGCTACGAGCAGTACTTC.

J is TRBJ1-2 and V is TRBV20-1; D is unresolved. This CDR3 is built from 13 residues. Germline assignment: CDR1 DFQATT and CDR2 SNEGSKA (reference sequence). The V end lost 1 base, the J end lost 4 bases, and 10 bases lay between the germline ends. The CDR3 reads CSARAGVPYGYTF. Written as DNA, the CDR3 is TGCAGTGCTAGAGCCGGGGTACCCTATGGCTACACCTTC.

This CDR3 reads CSAREGPGSGYEQYF. The CDR3 DNA sequence: TGCAGTGCTAGAGAGGGGCCGGGATCCGGCTACGAGCAGTACTTC. The rearrangement joins TRBV20-1 to TRBJ2-7; perhaps D is TRBD1 or TRBD2 (5 bases each). V lost 0 bases to trimming and J lost 3 bases, with 15 bases between them. Looked up from germline, CDR1 is DFQATT and CDR2 is SNEGSKA (reference sequence). This CDR3 has 15 amino acids.

On this clonotype itself: Compared with germline, one end of the junction differs, possibly owing to a read error. CDR3 in amino acids: CASTFSNTGELLF. The DNA for the CDR3 is TGCGCCAGCACCTTCAGCAACACCGGGGAGCTGCTTTTT. The gene calls are TRBV5-1 and TRBJ2-2, with a possible D match to TRBD2 (5 bases). Germline V CDR1 and CDR2: SGHRS, YFSETQ. The CDR3 runs 13 residues.

This clonotype was detected only a few times. V and J are TRBV3-1 and TRBJ2-1; TRBD2 agrees at 7 bases. The V segment lost 2 bases and the J segment 7 bases; nucleotides outside the gene matches: 11. The CDR3 contains 16 residues. Germline V CDR1 and CDR2: LGHDT, YNNKEL (reference sequence). The CDR3 DNA reads TGTGCCAGCAGCCAAAACGGGGCGGGAGTAGTTAATGAGCAGTTCTTC. Residues: CASSQNGAGVVNEQFF.

This clonotype showed up many times. The rearrangement uses TRBV5-1 and TRBJ2-7; no clear D. Germline CDR1 and CDR2: SGHRS and YFSETQ. V lost 0 bases and J lost 2, with 12 bases in between. This CDR3 comprises 15 residues. The CDR3 DNA follows: TGCGCCAGCAGCTTGGCCGGAGACAACGCCTACGAGCAGTACTTC. Translation gives CASSLAGDNAYEQYF. The variable domain in full, completed from reference TRBV5-1 and TRBJ2-7, reads KAGVTQTPRYLIKTRGQQVTLSCSPISGHRSVSWYQQTPGQGLQFLFEYFSETQRNKGNFPGRFSGRQFSNSRSEMNVSTLELGDSALYLCASSLAGDNAYEQYFGPGTRLTVT.

The chain joins TRBV4-1 to TRBJ2-1; TRBD2 aligns across 8 bases. The germline V gene has CDR1 MGHRA and CDR2 YSYEKL. This CDR3 spans 17 amino acids. V was pared by 2 bases and J by 6 bases, with 12 bases of the junction left unmatched. CDR3 sequence reads: CASSQRRAGVSANEQFF. The CDR3 nucleotides are TGCGCCAGCAGCCAAAGGCGAGCGGGAGTTAGTGCCAATGAGCAGTTCTTC.

This clonotype has more than one count but fewer than ten. V gene TRBV7-2 combines with J gene TRBJ1-5; D is ambiguous. The CDR3 extends over 15 amino acids. Germline CDR1 reads SGHTA; CDR2 reads FQGNSA. The germline V and J ends were trimmed by 5 bases and 0 bases, with 11 bases remaining between them. CDR3 DNA: TGTGCCAGCAGCCGGGCCCTTTATAGCAATCAGCCCCAGCATTTT. Encoded protein: CASSRALYSNQPQHF.

In this sample, this clonotype turned up a few times. The rearrangement joins TRBV4-2 to TRBJ2-5; 13 nucleotides agree with TRBD2. V was pared by 0 bases and J by 5 bases, with 9 bases of the junction left unmatched. CDR3 length: 18 residues. CDR1 and CDR2 from the germline V gene are LGHNA and YNFKEQ. CDR3 sequence reads: CASSQELAGGPRLETQYF. The CDR3 nucleotides read TGTGCCAGCAGCCAAGAACTAGCGGGAGGGCCTAGGTTGGAGACCCAGTACTTC.

This clonotype was counted at least ten times. The chain uses TRBV10-3 and TRBJ2-7, with 10 bases that match TRBD2. V dropped 4 bases and J dropped 4; count of bases not matched to a gene: 4. The CDR3 has 14 amino acids. Germline V gene data show CDR1 as ENHRY and CDR2 as SYGVKD. In DNA, the CDR3 is TGTGCCATCAGTGCCCTAGCGGGAGTTTACGAGCAGTACTTC. Translated, it gives CAISALAGVYEQYF.

V gene TRBV12-3 or TRBV12-4 combines with J gene TRBJ2-2; 11 positions match TRBD2. The trim removed 9 bases at V and 5 bases at J, leaving 8 bases unmatched. This CDR3 region has 15 residues. The CDR3 coding sequence is TGTGCCAGTGGAACGGGACTAGCGGAAACCGGGGAGCTGTTTTTT. This sequence encodes CASGTGLAETGELFF.

In its sample, this clonotype was seen a few times. The rearrangement links TRBV4-1 to TRBJ2-3; no clear D. The CDR3 has 15 residues. Germline CDR1 MGHRA, CDR2 YSYEKL. The ends were cut back, 0 bases at V and 1 base at J, with 8 bases in the middle. The CDR3 loop is CASSQEGRRTDTQYF. CDR3 bases: TGCGCCAGCAGCCAAGAAGGACGCCGCACAGATACGCAGTATTTT.

V and J are TRBV6-2 or TRBV6-3 and TRBJ2-7; the D gene is possibly TRBD2 (5 bases). Germline V gives CDR1 MNHEY, CDR2 SVGEGT. The CDR3 contains 12 residues. V was pared by 4 bases and J by 7 bases, with 11 bases between. The CDR3 protein is CASSLPSGEQYF. The CDR3 DNA is TGTGCCAGCAGTTTGCCCTCGGGGGAGCAGTACTTC.

Concerning this clonotype: A much larger clonotype is one base distant, so this may be a read error. This rearrangement joins TRBV11-2 to TRBJ2-3, with unresolved D. The CDR3 contains 12 residues. V lost 5 bases to trimming and J lost 5 bases, with 8 bases between them. Germline V gene sequence: CDR1 SGHAT, CDR2 FQNNGV. The CDR3 protein is CASSPWGDTQYF. In nucleotides, the CDR3 is TGTGCCAGCAGCCCTTGGGGAGATACGCAGTATTTT. Combining the CDR3 with reference TRBV11-2 and TRBJ2-3 gives the whole variable domain EAGVAQSPRYKIIEKRQSVAFWCNPISGHATLYWYQQILGQGPKLLIQFQNNGVVDDSQLPKDRFSAERLKGVDSTLKIQPAKLEDSAVYLCASSPWGDTQYFGPGTRLTVL.

Concerning this clonotype: A read error may produce the germline difference seen at one junction end. The chain employs TRBV2 and TRBJ2-1; D not resolved. Germline assignment: CDR1 SNHLY and CDR2 FYNNEI. The CDR3 covers 14 residues. This chain's CDR3 is CTSSEARRAGEQFF. CDR3 bases: TGTACCAGCAGTGAAGCGCGAAGGGCAGGTGAGCAGTTCTTC.

This clonotype is a singleton in its sample. CDR3 protein: CSARRTSNEKLFF. In nucleotides, the CDR3 is TGCAGTGCAAGGAGGACGTCTAATGAAAAACTGTTTTTT. The V gene is TRBV20-1, the J gene TRBJ1-4; D unresolved. V dropped 6 bases and J dropped 3 bases, with 11 bases sitting between them. Germline CDR1 DFQATT, CDR2 SNEGSKA (reference sequence). The CDR3 is made up of 13 amino acids.

There are a few counts of this clonotype. The V and J genes are TRBV9 and TRBJ2-1, with TRBD2 matching 13 bases. Per germline, CDR1 SGDLS and CDR2 YYNGEE. The ends lost 0 bases at V and 4 bases at J; junction bases unmatched: 1. The CDR3 has 16 amino acids. CDR3 nucleotide sequence: TGTGCCAGCAGCGTAGAGGGACTAGCGGGATACAATGAGCAGTTCTTC. The encoded protein is CASSVEGLAGYNEQFF.